The 24 T cell receptor beta chains below were found in one sample sequenced in a study of blood T cells in healthy people across ages. A second PCR, run for about 6 to 12 cycles, used a sample-barcoded 5' primer plus a J-beta primer mix. One entry per CDR3 protein results from TCRdb running MiXCR on the 5' RACE reads. This sample yields about a million distinct CDR3 sequences, of which 35% to 40% are seen a single time; around 12% belongs to the top ten. The sample taken for sequencing was blood. The receptors shown here come from a man younger than 35 in good health.

V and J are TRBV9 and TRBJ1-2; a possible D gene is TRBD1 (5 bases). The CDR3 is made up of 16 amino acids. Trimming took 0 bases from V and 4 from J, leaving 16 bases between them. CDR1 SGDLS and CDR2 YYNGEE come from the germline V gene. For the CDR3, the DNA is TGTGCCAGCAGCGTAGGGGAGGGGCTGGTCCTCTATGGCTACACCTTC. Protein product: CASSVGEGLVLYGYTF.

Comment on this clonotype: At one of its ends the junction is not consistent with the germline gene, which may arise from a read error. The chain links TRBV7-3 to TRBJ1-2; tentatively, D is TRBD1 (5 bases). Germline V CDR1 and CDR2: SGHTA, FQGTGA. CDR3 length: 13 residues. The CDR3 DNA reads TGTGCCAGCAACTTCAGGGTGCGGGACGGCTGCACCTTC. It codes for CASNFRVRDGCTF. Supplemented by reference TRBV7-3 and TRBJ1-2, the full variable domain reads GAGVSQTPSNKVTEKGKYVELRCDPISGHTALYWYRQSLGQGPEFLIYFQGTGAADDSGLPNDRFFAVRPEGSVSTLKIQRTERGDSAVYLCASNFRVRDGCTFGSGTRLTVV.

This clonotype occurred a few times. This chain connects TRBV3-1 to TRBJ2-7; 8 bases align to TRBD1. The CDR3 spans 12 residues. CDR1 is LGHDT, CDR2 YNNKEL, per germline (reference sequence). CDR3 region: CAWTGRKNEQYF. The CDR3 region has the DNA TGTGCGTGGACAGGGCGAAAAAACGAGCAGTACTTC.

The rearrangement joins TRBV20-1 to TRBJ1-5, with 10 positions matching TRBD1. The CDR3 has 14 amino acids. Trimming took 3 bases from V and 7 from J; bases not matched to a gene: 6. CDR1 DFQATT and CDR2 SNEGSKA come from the germline V gene (reference sequence). As DNA, the CDR3 is TGCAGTGCTAGCCCCGGGACAGGGGTACAGCCCCAGCATTTT. Amino acid sequence: CSASPGTGVQPQHF.

The DNA for the CDR3 is TGTGCCAGCTCAAAACAGGGGACGGACTATGGCTACACCTTC. This translates into CASSKQGTDYGYTF. The V call is TRBV18, the J call TRBJ1-2; the match to TRBD1 covers 7 bases. The CDR3 is made up of 14 amino acids. Per the germline V gene, CDR1 is KGHSH and CDR2 is LQKENI. With 5 bases clipped from V and 3 bases from J, the junction kept 6 bases outside the gene matches.

V usage is TRBV27 and J usage is TRBJ1-6, with D maybe TRBD1 (5 bases). This CDR3 has 13 amino acids. Germline CDR1 and CDR2: MNHEY and SMNVEV (reference sequence). V lost 4 bases, J lost 7 bases, and 8 bases lay in between. DNA of the CDR3: TGTGCCAGCAGTTGGGGCTGGAATTCACCCCTCCACTTT. Its translation is CASSWGWNSPLHF.

This chain links TRBV6-1 with TRBJ2-1; TRBD2 is a possible D gene (6 bases). The CDR3 has 14 residues. The V and J ends lost 7 bases and 1 base respectively, with 11 bases between them. Looked up from germline, CDR1 is MNHNS and CDR2 is SASEGT. The CDR3 DNA reads TGTGCCAGCATTGGGCGGGAATCCTACAATGAGCAGTTCTTC. This sequence encodes CASIGRESYNEQFF.

This clonotype was detected many times. This chain links TRBV29-1 with TRBJ1-2; D remains ambiguous. The germline V gene has CDR1 SQVTM and CDR2 ANQGSEA. The CDR3 spans 12 residues. V was shortened by 1 base and J by 0 bases, with 3 bases between the two germline ends. CDR3 sequence: CSVEVTNYGYTF. The CDR3, as DNA: TGCAGCGTTGAAGTTACTAACTATGGCTACACCTTC.

The rearrangement joins TRBV6-2 or TRBV6-3 to TRBJ1-1, with 9 bases matching TRBD1. This CDR3 has 15 residues. Losses at the gene ends were 9 bases for V and 0 bases for J; bases not matched to a gene: 8. Per the germline V gene, CDR1 is MNHEY and CDR2 is SVGEGT. The CDR3 bases are TGTGCCAGTAAACAGGGGGCTGAGATGAACACTGAAGCTTTCTTT. It is translated as CASKQGAEMNTEAFF.

In this sample, this clonotype turned up a few times. The chain carries TRBV27 and TRBJ1-5; the D is unclear. V was trimmed by 1 base and J by 0 bases, leaving 13 bases between them. Germline values: CDR1 MNHEY, CDR2 SMNVEV (reference sequence). The CDR3 extends over 17 amino acids. In DNA, the CDR3 is TGTGCCAGCAGTTTATTGTACAGCCTCTATAGCAATCAGCCCCAGCATTTT. This codes for CASSLLYSLYSNQPQHF.

With respect to this clonotype: A read error is possible here, since a much larger clone lies one base away. V usage is TRBV2 and J usage is TRBJ2-3; D call uncertain. Germline V gene sequence: CDR1 SNHLY, CDR2 FYNNEI. With 5 bases removed from V and 8 bases from J, the gap between germline ends came to 14 bases. CDR3 length: 13 residues. The DNA for the CDR3 is TGTGCCAGCAGTTCAAGGATCGCAGGTACGCAGTATTTT. This sequence encodes CASSSRIAGTQYF.

The chain combines TRBV20-1 with TRBJ1-2; 8 bases map to TRBD1. Unmatched junction bases numbered 6, after V lost 5 bases and J lost 4 bases. The CDR3 totals 13 residues. The germline CDR1 and CDR2 sequences are DFQATT and SNEGSKA (reference sequence). DNA of the CDR3: TGCAGTGCTGAATACAGGGGGGTCTATGGCTACACCTTC. Amino acids: CSAEYRGVYGYTF.

In its sample, this clonotype was seen many times. This chain connects TRBV18 to TRBJ1-2, with TRBD1 matching 9 bases. The V gene end was trimmed by 2 bases and the J gene end by 6 bases; junction bases not matched to a gene: 4. The CDR3 consists of 14 residues. Germline V gene data show CDR1 as KGHSH and CDR2 as LQKENI. CDR3 DNA sequence: TGTGCCAGCTCACCATCCGACAGGGGGAATGGCTACACCTTC. Translation: CASSPSDRGNGYTF. Full variable domain (remainder filled in from reference TRBV18 and TRBJ1-2): NAGVMQNPRHLVRRRGQEARLRCSPMKGHSHVYWYRQLPEEGLKFMVYLQKENIIDESGMPKERFSAEFPKEGPSILRIQQVVRGDSAAYFCASSPSDRGNGYTFGSGTRLTVV.

This rearrangement joins TRBV6-2 or TRBV6-3 to TRBJ1-1; D unclear. This CDR3 contains 14 residues. Germline V gives CDR1 MNHEY, CDR2 SVGEGT. The V end lost 6 bases, the J end lost 0 bases, and 11 bases lay between the germline ends. The DNA for the CDR3 is TGTGCCAGCAGGCACCCCGACATGAACACTGAAGCTTTCTTT. Translating gives CASRHPDMNTEAFF.

J is TRBJ1-4 and V is TRBV7-2, with TRBD1 matching 8 bases. The V segment lost 4 bases and the J segment 5 bases; nucleotides outside the gene matches: 6. The CDR3 contains 15 residues. Looked up from germline, CDR1 is SGHTA and CDR2 is FQGNSA. CDR3 sequence reads: CASSSGQGGNEKLFF. The CDR3 DNA sequence: TGTGCCAGCAGCTCCGGACAGGGCGGGAATGAAAAACTGTTTTTT.

The chain recombines TRBV20-1 with TRBJ2-5; 11 bases agree with TRBD2. The germline V gene has CDR1 DFQATT and CDR2 SNEGSKA (reference sequence). The CDR3 sequence is 14 residues long. V trimming: 6 bases; J trimming: 5 bases; junction bases outside the gene matches: 8. CDR3 in amino acids: CSATPLAGVETQYF. CDR3 coding DNA: TGCAGTGCCACTCCACTAGCGGGGGTGGAGACCCAGTACTTC.

The chain links TRBV10-3 to TRBJ2-3; D gene uncertain. The germline V gene encodes CDR1 ENHRY and CDR2 SYGVKD. This CDR3 has 15 residues. The V and J ends lost 6 bases and 2 bases respectively, with 15 bases between them. The CDR3 DNA sequence: TGTGCCATCAGGGGCGGAGCGAGAACCACAGATACGCAGTATTTT. Translated, it gives CAIRGGARTTDTQYF.

The chain is built from TRBV5-1 and TRBJ1-1; tentative D call: TRBD1 (5 bases). Looked up from germline, CDR1 is SGHRS and CDR2 is YFSETQ. V lost 5 bases and J lost 4, with 15 bases in between. This CDR3 has 14 amino acids. The CDR3 DNA follows: TGCGCCAGCAGTCTTGAGCGGGGGATCACTGAAGCTTTCTTT. This translates into CASSLERGITEAFF. Together with reference TRBV5-1 and TRBJ1-1, the CDR3 gives the full variable domain: KAGVTQTPRYLIKTRGQQVTLSCSPISGHRSVSWYQQTPGQGLQFLFEYFSETQRNKGNFPGRFSGRQFSNSRSEMNVSTLELGDSALYLCASSLERGITEAFFGQGTRLTVV.

This clonotype has just a few counts. This rearrangement joins TRBV10-3 to TRBJ1-2; 10 bases match TRBD1. Germline V gene sequence: CDR1 ENHRY, CDR2 SYGVKD. V lost 4 bases, J lost 8 bases, and 7 bases stayed unmatched. The length of the CDR3 is 14 residues. CDR3 DNA: TGTGCCATCAGTGGAGGGACAGGGGATCGAGGCTACACCTTC. Translated, it gives CAISGGTGDRGYTF.

The chain combines TRBV5-1 with TRBJ2-1; 7 positions agree with TRBD2. This CDR3 has 14 amino acids. The germline gives CDR1 SGHRS, CDR2 YFSETQ. V shed 4 bases and J 10 bases; nucleotides not matched to a gene: 11. CDR3 nucleotide sequence: TGCGCCAGCAGCGCCGGACTAGACACTTCCGAGCAGTTCTTC. This codes for CASSAGLDTSEQFF.

Many counts were recorded for this clonotype. The chain uses TRBV12-3 or TRBV12-4 and TRBJ2-5; TRBD2 matches 11 bases. The CDR3 runs 16 residues. Trimming took 5 bases from V and 2 from J; bases not matched to a gene: 7. CDR3 region: CASSQPTSGVQETQYF. In nucleotides, the CDR3 is TGTGCCAGCAGTCAACCGACTAGCGGGGTACAAGAGACCCAGTACTTC.

This clonotype was detected a few times. The CDR3 sequence is CASSGETGLNEKLFF. The CDR3 nucleotides read TGTGCCAGCAGCGGTGAGACAGGGCTTAATGAAAAACTGTTTTTT. This sequence joins TRBV7-9 and TRBJ1-4, with 7 bases aligning to TRBD1. Trimming removed 5 bases from V and 4 bases from J; junction bases left unmatched: 7. Germline V CDR1 and CDR2: SEHNR, FQNEAQ (reference sequence). The CDR3 contains 15 residues. The full variable domain, rest sourced from reference TRBV7-9 and TRBJ1-4, is DTGVSQNPRHKITKRGQNVTFRCDPISEHNRLYWYRQTLGQGPEFLTYFQNEAQLEKSRLLSDRFSAERPKGSFSTLEIQRTEQGDSAMYLCASSGETGLNEKLFFGSGTQLSVL.

This clonotype was counted only a few times. The CDR3 here is CASSQAGTGTNEQFF. CDR3 in DNA: TGTGCCAGCAGCCAAGCCGGGACAGGGACCAATGAGCAGTTCTTC. The chain has TRBV14 and TRBJ2-1; 9 bases map to TRBD1. The germline V gene encodes CDR1 SGHDN and CDR2 FVKESK. V dropped 1 base and J dropped 6; count of bases not matched to a gene: 4. The CDR3 consists of 15 residues. Full variable domain (missing parts from reference TRBV14 and TRBJ2-1): EAGVTQFPSHSVIEKGQTVTLRCDPISGHDNLYWYRRVMGKEIKFLLHFVKESKQDESGMPNNRFLAERTGGTYSTLKVQPAELEDSGVYFCASSQAGTGTNEQFFGPGTRLTVL.

This clonotype turned up a few times. V is TRBV4-3 and J is TRBJ1-4; D is undetermined. Trimming stripped 2 bases from V and 7 bases from J, with 11 bases between. This CDR3 is 14 amino acids long. Germline V gives CDR1 LGHNA, CDR2 YSLEER. CDR3 loop: CASSQFQDAEKLFF. CDR3 in DNA: TGCGCCAGCAGCCAATTTCAGGACGCTGAAAAACTGTTTTTT.